This is a list of T cell receptor beta chains from one sample in a study of control samples from healthy donors and cancer patients. Sequencing was performed with immunoSEQ multiplex PCR; in TCRdb, only in-frame clones are kept and a portion is missing. The profile shows some 410,000 clones, more than 80% of them singletons. Input material: PBMCs. These receptors were taken from a man aged 35 to 55 with head and neck cancer. The CDR3 runs from the conserved cysteine through the conserved F or W. A D gene is named only where the DNA matches it firmly. Where a row states a size, it is once, few, many or the class of an expanded clone; other rows omit it.

>TRBD2|TRBV29-1|once|TRBJ2-2
CSVDGGDGFSGELFF
TGCAGCGTTGATGGGGGGGACGGTTTTTCCGGGGAGCTGTTTTTT
>TRBD2|TRBV3-1/TRBV3-2|-|TRBJ2-5
CASSQTRGETQYF
TGTGCCAGCAGCCAGACGCGGGGGGAGACCCAGTACTTC
>-|TRBV24-1|-|TRBJ2-3
CATSDTYGGRTDTQYF
TGTGCCACCAGTGATACTTACGGGGGGCGGACAGATACGCAGTATTTT
>-|TRBV6-5|-|TRBJ1-6
CASSAGNNSPLHF
TGTGCCAGCAGCGCGGGGAATAATTCACCCCTCCACTTT
>TRBD2|TRBV28|-|TRBJ2-7
CASSSSGSTYEQYF
TGTGCCAGCAGTTCAAGCGGGAGTACCTACGAGCAGTACTTC
>-|TRBV4-2|-|TRBJ1-2
CASSQDLQAGAYGYTF
TGTGCCAGCAGCCAAGACCTCCAGGCAGGCGCATATGGCTACACCTTC
>TRBD1|TRBV4-3|-|TRBJ2-7
CASSQGRQGAYEQYF
TGCGCCAGCAGCCAAGGTAGACAGGGAGCCTACGAGCAGTACTTC
>-|TRBV10-3|-|TRBJ2-7
CAISEYPAYEQYF
TGTGCCATCAGTGAGTATCCCGCCTACGAGCAGTACTTC
>-|TRBV11-2|-|TRBJ1-2
CASSLGTKSYTF
TGTGCCAGCAGCTTGGGGACAAAAAGCTACACCTTC
>-|TRBV6-4|few|TRBJ1-2
CANWREDGYTF
TGTGCCAACTGGCGGGAGGATGGCTACACCTTC
>TRBD2|TRBV27|-|TRBJ2-5
CASSRLSGRETQYF
TGTGCCAGCAGTCGGCTTAGCGGGAGAGAGACCCAGTACTTC
>-|TRBV12-5|-|TRBJ2-2
CASGLTPGPGELFF
TGTGCTAGTGGTTTGACGCCCGGGCCCGGGGAGCTGTTTTTT
>TRBD1|TRBV30|-|TRBJ1-1
CAWIHGQDRKAEAFF
TGTGCCTGGATCCACGGACAGGACAGGAAAGCTGAAGCTTTCTTT
>-|TRBV5-6|-|TRBJ1-1
CASSLEAFWAGNTEAFF
TGTGCCAGCAGCTTGGAGGCGTTCTGGGCGGGAAACACTGAAGCTTTCTTT
>-|TRBV28|few|TRBJ1-1
CASRVTGQMNTEAFF
TGTGCCAGCAGAGTGACAGGACAGATGAACACTGAAGCTTTCTTT
>-|TRBV28|-|TRBJ2-7
CASSFSRFRTQGDEQYF
TGTGCCAGCAGTTTCTCCCGTTTCCGTACACAAGGCGACGAGCAGTACTTC
>TRBD2|TRBV9|-|TRBJ2-1
CASSPWTSGGNEQFF
TGTGCCAGCAGCCCCTGGACTAGCGGGGGGAATGAGCAGTTCTTC
>-|TRBV7-9|-|TRBJ2-1
CASSYTAGLFNEQFF
TGTGCCAGCAGCTATACTGCGGGACTCTTCAATGAGCAGTTCTTC
>-|TRBV24-1|-|TRBJ2-2
CATSGQNTGELFF
TGTGCCACCAGTGGCCAGAACACCGGGGAGCTGTTTTTT
>-|TRBV30|-|TRBJ2-1
CAWSVVGGGEQFF
TGTGCCTGGAGTGTAGTGGGAGGCGGTGAGCAGTTCTTC
>TRBD1|TRBV27|-|TRBJ2-7
CASSSAGTAYEQYF
TGTGCCAGCAGTTCCGCCGGGACAGCCTACGAGCAGTACTTC
>-|TRBV11-2|-|TRBJ2-7
CASSFSGGEPHEQYF
TGTGCCAGCAGCTTTAGCGGAGGGGAACCCCACGAGCAGTACTTC
>TRBD1|TRBV24-1|-|TRBJ2-1
CATSDRGTGQGYNEQFF
TGTGCCACCAGTGACCGGGGGACAGGGCAAGGCTACAATGAGCAGTTCTTC
>-|TRBV29-1|-|TRBJ1-1
CSVDSFGNTEAFF
TGCAGCGTCGACAGTTTCGGGAACACTGAAGCTTTCTTT
>-|TRBV6-5|once|TRBJ2-2
CASNRAPQTTGELFF
TGTGCCAGCAACCGGGCCCCCCAAACCACCGGGGAGCTGTTTTTT
>-|TRBV5-3|-|TRBJ1-2
CARSSPGQPVGYTF
TGTGCCAGAAGCTCCCCGGGCCAGCCAGTCGGCTACACCTTC
>TRBD1|TRBV27|-|TRBJ2-1
CASRSSGGNEQFF
TGTGCCAGCAGATCCTCAGGGGGCAATGAGCAGTTCTTC
>-|TRBV27|-|TRBJ2-1
CASSLDWIGGHLFF
TGTGCCAGCAGTTTAGATTGGATAGGGGGACATCTGTTCTTC
>TRBD2|TRBV4-2|once|TRBJ2-1
CASSQEVGKPGGLSEQFF
TGTGCCAGCAGCCAAGAAGTGGGGAAGCCGGGAGGGCTGAGTGAGCAGTTCTTC
>TRBD1|TRBV6-1|-|TRBJ2-3
CASSEVSPGQGTDTQYF
TGTGCCAGCAGTGAAGTGTCGCCGGGACAGGGGACAGATACGCAGTATTTT
>-|TRBV5-7|-|TRBJ2-2
CAIPGTLYTGELFF
TGTGCCATACCCGGGACATTGTACACCGGGGAGCTGTTTTTT
>-|TRBV4-1|-|TRBJ1-2
CASSQVEGDLYGYTF
TGCGCCAGCAGCCAAGTAGAGGGAGATCTCTATGGCTACACCTTC
>-|TRBV14|once|TRBJ1-1
CASSQDLIGFEAFF
TGTGCCAGCAGCCAAGATCTAATCGGGTTTGAAGCTTTCTTT
>TRBD1|TRBV27|-|TRBJ1-2
CASSYTGGGFTF
TGTGCCAGCAGTTACACAGGGGGCGGGTTCACCTTC
>-|TRBV5-1|-|TRBJ2-7
CASSLEGYEQYF
TGCGCCAGCAGCTTGGAAGGCTACGAGCAGTACTTC
>-|TRBV19|-|TRBJ1-1
CASSISRDTEAFF
TGTGCCAGTAGTATTAGCAGAGACACTGAAGCTTTCTTT
>-|TRBV19|-|TRBJ2-2
CASSMTVPGELFF
TGTGCCAGTAGTATGACAGTACCCGGGGAGCTGTTTTTT
>TRBD2|TRBV30|-|TRBJ2-2
CAWSSSGRGNTGELFF
TGTGCCTGGAGTTCTAGCGGGAGGGGGAACACCGGGGAGCTGTTTTTT
>-|TRBV5-1|-|TRBJ2-3
CASSRDDGRYSTDTQYF
TGCGCCAGCAGCCGGGACGACGGCCGTTATAGCACAGATACGCAGTATTTT
>-|TRBV3-1/TRBV3-2|-|TRBJ2-1
CASSQDPTFPYNEQFF
TGTGCCAGCAGCCAAGATCCGACATTCCCCTACAATGAGCAGTTCTTC
>-|TRBV6-6|-|TRBJ1-1
CASVNTEAFF
TGTGCCAGCGTGAACACTGAAGCTTTCTTT
>-|TRBV5-1|-|TRBJ2-7
CASSLGQGMGEQYF
TGCGCCAGCAGCTTGGGCCAAGGTATGGGCGAGCAGTACTTC
>TRBD1|TRBV29-1|-|TRBJ2-7
CSVEIGQGYEQYF
TGCAGCGTCGAGATTGGACAGGGATACGAGCAGTACTTC
>TRBD1|TRBV6-4|-|TRBJ2-7
CASSSHATGSSYEQYF
TGTGCCAGCAGTTCCCACGCGACAGGGAGCTCCTACGAGCAGTACTTC
>-|TRBV29-1|once|TRBJ2-2
CSVDDDGNTGELFF
TGCAGCGTTGACGACGACGGAAACACCGGGGAGCTGTTTTTT
>TRBD1|TRBV28|-|TRBJ1-2
CASSAAGQRDHGYTF
TGTGCCAGCAGTGCAGCGGGACAGAGGGACCATGGCTACACCTTC
>-|TRBV6-2/TRBV6-3|few|TRBJ1-1
CASSFGNTRVLAFF
TGTGCCAGCAGTTTCGGGAACACGAGGGTTTTGGCTTTCTTT
>-|TRBV11-2|-|TRBJ1-6
CASSFSRFNSPLHF
TGTGCCAGCAGCTTTAGCCGCTTTAATTCACCCCTCCACTTT
>-|TRBV7-2|-|TRBJ1-3
CASSKQFSTIYF
TGTGCCAGCAGCAAGCAATTTAGCACCATATATTTT
>-|TRBV7-2|-|TRBJ2-1
CASSLGTPGDEQFF
TGTGCCAGCAGCCTCGGGACCCCGGGGGATGAGCAGTTCTTC